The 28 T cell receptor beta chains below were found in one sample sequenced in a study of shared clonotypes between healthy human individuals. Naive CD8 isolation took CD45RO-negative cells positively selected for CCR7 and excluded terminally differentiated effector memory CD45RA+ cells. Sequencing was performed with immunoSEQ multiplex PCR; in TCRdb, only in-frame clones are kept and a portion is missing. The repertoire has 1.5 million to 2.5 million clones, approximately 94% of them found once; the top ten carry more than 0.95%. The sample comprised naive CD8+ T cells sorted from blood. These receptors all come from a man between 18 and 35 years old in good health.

CDR3 in DNA: TGTGCCAGCAGCTACATGATGGGCCAAGAGACCCAGTACTTC. Its protein is CASSYMMGQETQYF. The V and J genes are TRBV6-5 and TRBJ2-5; D uncertain. This CDR3 contains 14 residues. Trimming took off 6 bases at V and 1 base at J, with 12 bases between the two ends. Germline CDR1 reads MNHEY; CDR2 reads SVGAGI.

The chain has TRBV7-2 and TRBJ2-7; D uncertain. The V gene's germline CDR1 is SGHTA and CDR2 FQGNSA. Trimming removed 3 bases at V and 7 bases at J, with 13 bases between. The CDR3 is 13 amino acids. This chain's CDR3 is CASSFRAQQEQYF. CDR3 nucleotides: TGTGCCAGCAGCTTCCGGGCTCAGCAGGAGCAGTACTTC.

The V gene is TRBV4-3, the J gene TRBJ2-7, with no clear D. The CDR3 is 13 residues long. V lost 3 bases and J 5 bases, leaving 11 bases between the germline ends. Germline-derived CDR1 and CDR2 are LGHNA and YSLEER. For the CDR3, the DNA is TGCGCCAGCAGCCAGAACCCGGCGAACGAGCAGTACTTC. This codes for CASSQNPANEQYF.

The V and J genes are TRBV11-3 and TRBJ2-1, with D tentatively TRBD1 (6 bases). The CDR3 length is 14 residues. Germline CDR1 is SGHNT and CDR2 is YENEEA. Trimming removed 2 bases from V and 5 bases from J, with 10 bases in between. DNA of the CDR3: TGTGCCAGCAGCTTACCTGGGACAAACAATGAGCAGTTCTTC. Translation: CASSLPGTNNEQFF.

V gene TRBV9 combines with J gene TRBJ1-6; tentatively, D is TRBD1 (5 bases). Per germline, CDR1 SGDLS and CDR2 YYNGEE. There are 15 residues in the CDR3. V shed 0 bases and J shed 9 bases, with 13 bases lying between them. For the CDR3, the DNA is TGTGCCAGCAGCGTAGACGGAGGGGAGGGTTCACCCCTCCACTTT. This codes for CASSVDGGEGSPLHF.

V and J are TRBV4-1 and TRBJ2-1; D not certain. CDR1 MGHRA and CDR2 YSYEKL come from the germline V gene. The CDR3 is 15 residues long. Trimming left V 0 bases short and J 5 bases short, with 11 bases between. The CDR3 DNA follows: TGCGCCAGCAGCCAAGAGCCCGCCGGTAACAATGAGCAGTTCTTC. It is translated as CASSQEPAGNNEQFF.

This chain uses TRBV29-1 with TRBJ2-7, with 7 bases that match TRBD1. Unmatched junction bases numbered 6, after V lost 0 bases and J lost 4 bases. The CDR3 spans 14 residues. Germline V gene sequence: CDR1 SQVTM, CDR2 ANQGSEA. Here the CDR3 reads CSVEERGQGYEQYF. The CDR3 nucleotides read TGCAGCGTTGAAGAGAGGGGGCAAGGGTACGAGCAGTACTTC.

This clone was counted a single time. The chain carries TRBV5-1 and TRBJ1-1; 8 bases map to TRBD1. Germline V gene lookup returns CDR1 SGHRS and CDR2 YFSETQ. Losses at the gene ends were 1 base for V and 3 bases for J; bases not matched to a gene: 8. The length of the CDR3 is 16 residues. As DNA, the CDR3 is TGCGCCAGCAGCTTGTACTCAGGGGGCCTAGACACTGAAGCTTTCTTT. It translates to CASSLYSGGLDTEAFF.

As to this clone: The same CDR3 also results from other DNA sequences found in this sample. The CDR3 region has the DNA TGCGCCAGCAGTTACCTGGCTGGTAACACCGGGGAGCTGTTTTTT. Translation: CASSYLAGNTGELFF. The genes are TRBV5-1 and TRBJ2-2; D uncertain. The V gene's germline CDR1 is SGHRS and CDR2 YFSETQ. The CDR3 is 15 residues long. Trimming cost V 5 bases and J 2 bases, with 13 bases left between them.

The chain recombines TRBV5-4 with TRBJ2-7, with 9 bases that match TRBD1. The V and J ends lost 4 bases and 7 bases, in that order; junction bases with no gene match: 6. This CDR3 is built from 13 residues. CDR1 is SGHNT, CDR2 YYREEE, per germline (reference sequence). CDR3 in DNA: TGTGCCAGCAGCCGGGACAGGGCGACAGAGCAGTACTTC. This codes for CASSRDRATEQYF.

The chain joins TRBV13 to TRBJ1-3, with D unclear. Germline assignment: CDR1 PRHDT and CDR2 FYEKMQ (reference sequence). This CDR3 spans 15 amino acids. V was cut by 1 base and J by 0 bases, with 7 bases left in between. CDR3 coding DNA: TGTGCCAGCAGCTTAGCAGCCTACTCTGGAAACACCATATATTTT. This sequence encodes CASSLAAYSGNTIYF.

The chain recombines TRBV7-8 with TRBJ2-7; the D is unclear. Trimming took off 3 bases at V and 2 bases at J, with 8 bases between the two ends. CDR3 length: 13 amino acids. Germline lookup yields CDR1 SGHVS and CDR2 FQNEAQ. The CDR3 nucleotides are TGTGCCAGCAGCTTGTCGCCGCCCTACGAGCAGTACTTC. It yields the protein CASSLSPPYEQYF.

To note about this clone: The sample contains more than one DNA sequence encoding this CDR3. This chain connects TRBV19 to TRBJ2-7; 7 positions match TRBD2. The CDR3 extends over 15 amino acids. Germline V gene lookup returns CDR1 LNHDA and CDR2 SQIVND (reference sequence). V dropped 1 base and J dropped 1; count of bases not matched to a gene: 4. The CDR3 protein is CASSIGLAASYEQYF. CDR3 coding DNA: TGTGCCAGTAGTATAGGACTAGCAGCTTCCTACGAGCAGTACTTC.

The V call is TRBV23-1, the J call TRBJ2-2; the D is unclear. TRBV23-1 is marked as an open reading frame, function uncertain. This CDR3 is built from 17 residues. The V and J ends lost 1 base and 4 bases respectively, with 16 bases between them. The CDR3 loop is CASSQWIVKVSTGELFF. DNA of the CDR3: TGCGCCAGCAGTCAATGGATAGTGAAGGTAAGCACCGGGGAGCTGTTTTTT.

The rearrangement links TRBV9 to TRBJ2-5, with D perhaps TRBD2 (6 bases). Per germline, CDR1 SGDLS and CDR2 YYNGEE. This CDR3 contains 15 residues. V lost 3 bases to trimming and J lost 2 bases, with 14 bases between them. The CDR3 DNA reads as TGTGCCAGCAGCGCTGGGACTGCCGTTCAAGAGACCCAGTACTTC. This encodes CASSAGTAVQETQYF.

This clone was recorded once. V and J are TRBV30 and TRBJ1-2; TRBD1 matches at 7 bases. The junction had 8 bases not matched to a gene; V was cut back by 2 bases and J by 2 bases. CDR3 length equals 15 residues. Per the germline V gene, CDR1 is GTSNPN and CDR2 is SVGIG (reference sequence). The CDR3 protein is CAWSLWDSLNYGYTF. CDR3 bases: TGTGCCTGGAGTCTCTGGGACAGTTTAAACTATGGCTACACCTTC.

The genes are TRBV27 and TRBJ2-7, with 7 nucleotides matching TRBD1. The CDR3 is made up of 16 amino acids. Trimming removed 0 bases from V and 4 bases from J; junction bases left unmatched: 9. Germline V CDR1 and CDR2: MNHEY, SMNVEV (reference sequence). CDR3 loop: CASSLSTGERGYEQYF. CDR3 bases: TGTGCCAGCAGTTTATCTACAGGGGAGCGTGGTTACGAGCAGTACTTC.

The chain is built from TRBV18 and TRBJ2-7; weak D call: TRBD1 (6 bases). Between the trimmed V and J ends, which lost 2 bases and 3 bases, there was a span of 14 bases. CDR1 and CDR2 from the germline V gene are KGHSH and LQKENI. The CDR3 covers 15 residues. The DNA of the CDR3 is TGTGCCAGCTCACCAGATGAGGACAGACTCTACGAGCAGTACTTC. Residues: CASSPDEDRLYEQYF.

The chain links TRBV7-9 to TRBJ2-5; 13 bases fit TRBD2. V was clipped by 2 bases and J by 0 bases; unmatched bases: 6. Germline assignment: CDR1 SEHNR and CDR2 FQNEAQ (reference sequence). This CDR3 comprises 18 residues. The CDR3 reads CASSLPPGLAGNQETQYF. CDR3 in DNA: TGTGCCAGCAGCTTACCTCCGGGACTAGCGGGGAACCAAGAGACCCAGTACTTC.

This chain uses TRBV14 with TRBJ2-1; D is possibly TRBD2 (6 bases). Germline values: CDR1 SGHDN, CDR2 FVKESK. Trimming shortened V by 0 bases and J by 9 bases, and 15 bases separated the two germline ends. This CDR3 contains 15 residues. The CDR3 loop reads CASSQDAGSFGEQFF. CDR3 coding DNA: TGTGCCAGCAGCCAAGATGCGGGAAGTTTCGGTGAGCAGTTCTTC.

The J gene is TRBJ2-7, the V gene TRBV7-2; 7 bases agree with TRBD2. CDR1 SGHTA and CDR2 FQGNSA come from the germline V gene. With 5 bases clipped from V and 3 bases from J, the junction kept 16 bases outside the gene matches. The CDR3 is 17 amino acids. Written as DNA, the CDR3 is TGTGCCAGCAGCCCATGGACTAGTCTCGCCTCTGTCTACGAGCAGTACTTC. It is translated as CASSPWTSLASVYEQYF.

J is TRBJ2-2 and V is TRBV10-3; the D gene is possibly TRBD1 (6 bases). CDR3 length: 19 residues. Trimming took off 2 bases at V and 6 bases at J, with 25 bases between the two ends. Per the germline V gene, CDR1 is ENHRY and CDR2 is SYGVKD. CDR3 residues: CAISEAGTPFYPRAGELFF. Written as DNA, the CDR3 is TGTGCCATCAGTGAGGCCGGGACACCTTTCTACCCGAGGGCCGGGGAGCTGTTTTTT.

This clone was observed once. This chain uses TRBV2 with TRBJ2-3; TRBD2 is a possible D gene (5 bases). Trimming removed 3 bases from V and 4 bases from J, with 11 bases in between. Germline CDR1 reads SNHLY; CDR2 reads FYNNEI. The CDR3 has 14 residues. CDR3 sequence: CASSDWGAADTQYF. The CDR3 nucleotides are TGTGCCAGCAGTGACTGGGGAGCTGCAGATACGCAGTATTTT.

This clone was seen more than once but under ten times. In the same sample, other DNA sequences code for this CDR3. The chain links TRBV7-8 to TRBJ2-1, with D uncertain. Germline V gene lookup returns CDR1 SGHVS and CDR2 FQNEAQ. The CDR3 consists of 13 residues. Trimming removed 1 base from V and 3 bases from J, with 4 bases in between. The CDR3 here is CASSLVGYNEQFF. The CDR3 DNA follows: TGTGCCAGCAGCTTAGTCGGCTACAATGAGCAGTTCTTC. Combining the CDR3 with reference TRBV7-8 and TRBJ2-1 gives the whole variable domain GAGVSQSPRYKVAKRGQDVALRCDPISGHVSLFWYQQALGQGPEFLTYFQNEAQLDKSGLPSDRFFAERPEGSVSTLKIQRTQQEDSAVYLCASSLVGYNEQFFGPGTRLTVL.

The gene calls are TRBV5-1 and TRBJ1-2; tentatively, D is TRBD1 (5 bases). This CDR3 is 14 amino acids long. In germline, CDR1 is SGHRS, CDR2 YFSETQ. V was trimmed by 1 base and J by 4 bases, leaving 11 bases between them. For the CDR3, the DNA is TGCGCCAGCAGCTTGTCGGGGGGGACCTATGGCTACACCTTC. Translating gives CASSLSGGTYGYTF.

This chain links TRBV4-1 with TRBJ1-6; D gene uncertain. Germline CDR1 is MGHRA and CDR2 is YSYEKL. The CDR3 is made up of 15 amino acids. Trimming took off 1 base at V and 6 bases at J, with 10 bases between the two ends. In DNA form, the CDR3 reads TGCGCCAGCAGCCAAGTCCAGGTCCTTAATTCACCCCTCCACTTT. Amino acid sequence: CASSQVQVLNSPLHF.

CDR3 region: CASSLADWATDTQYF. DNA of the CDR3: TGTGCCAGCAGCTTAGCCGATTGGGCCACAGATACGCAGTATTTT. The V and J genes are TRBV7-9 and TRBJ2-3; D is ambiguous. Deletions cut 0 bases from V and 2 bases from J, with 9 bases between. Germline CDR1 reads SEHNR; CDR2 reads FQNEAQ (reference sequence). The CDR3 covers 15 residues. The full variable domain, its missing parts supplied by reference TRBV7-9 and TRBJ2-3, is DTGVSQNPRHKITKRGQNVTFRCDPISEHNRLYWYRQTLGQGPEFLTYFQNEAQLEKSRLLSDRFSAERPKGSFSTLEIQRTEQGDSAMYLCASSLADWATDTQYFGPGTRLTVL.

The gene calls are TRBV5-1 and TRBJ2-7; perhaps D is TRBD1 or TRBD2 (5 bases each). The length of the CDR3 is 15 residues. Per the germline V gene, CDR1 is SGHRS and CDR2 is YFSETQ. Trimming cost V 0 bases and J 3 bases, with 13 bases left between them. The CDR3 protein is CASSLEDRGGYEQYF. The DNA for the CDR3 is TGCGCCAGCAGCTTGGAGGACCGGGGCGGCTACGAGCAGTACTTC. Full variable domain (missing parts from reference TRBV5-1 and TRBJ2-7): KAGVTQTPRYLIKTRGQQVTLSCSPISGHRSVSWYQQTPGQGLQFLFEYFSETQRNKGNFPGRFSGRQFSNSRSEMNVSTLELGDSALYLCASSLEDRGGYEQYFGPGTRLTVT.